This T cell receptor beta chain was observed in a study of cytomegalovirus exposure and HLA in healthy donors. Across the whole study: Later analysis reported that the approximately 120 validation repertoires shared the platform of the 650 to 700 first-cohort repertoires.

Whole-study findings and limits: CMV antigen specificity of a few CMV-associated chains was confirmed in vitro. The authors enumerated 150 to 200 TCR beta chains as linked to cytomegalovirus.

The assay was immunoSEQ multiplex PCR, and TCRdb's table has in-frame clones only and misses some. The sample holds some 210,000 clones, 87% seen once. On this clone: What it recognizes is unknown.

The J segment lost 0 bases and the V segment lost 7 bases, leaving 16 bases of the junction unmatched. The CDR3 is 18 residues long. Germline CDR1 is MDHEN and CDR2 is SYDVKM. Sequencing input: PBMCs. The receptor's source is a woman under 30 in good health and CMV-seropositive. The rearrangement uses TRBV28 and TRBJ1-1; 8 bases are a match to TRBD1. The CDR3 coding sequence is TGTGCCAGCAATGCCGGACAGGGCTCGCTTCTCCTGAACACTGAAGCTTTCTTT. Translated: CASNAGQGSLLLNTEAFF.